A single sample gave rise to the 2 T cell receptor beta chains below, sequenced in a study of blood T cell repertoires in COVID-19. Repertoires were generated with immunoSEQ multiplex PCR, while TCRdb's copy carries only in-frame clones and drops some. Of tens of thousands of clones in the sample, 75% to 90% are singletons; the top ten hold roughly 43%. Sample: peripheral blood. The receptors come from a woman between 55 and 75 years old with COVID-19, enrolled during active disease.

The CDR3 DNA follows: TGCGCCAGCATGAATAGCGGGAGGGGTACATACAATGAGCAGTTCTTC. This codes for CASMNSGRGTYNEQFF. The genes are TRBV10-2 and TRBJ2-1, with TRBD2 identical over 11 bases. The CDR3 has 16 residues. Germline lookup yields CDR1 WSHSY and CDR2 SAAADI. V lost 7 bases and J lost 4; bases outside the gene matches: 9.

This chain joins TRBV11-3 and TRBJ2-7, with D possibly matching TRBD2 (6 bases). V was cut by 6 bases and J by 4 bases, with 16 bases left in between. The CDR3 runs to 14 residues. Germline CDR1 and CDR2: SGHNT and YENEEA. Written as DNA, the CDR3 is TGTGCCAGCAGTTTTGGGGGACTCAGGTACGAGCAGTACTTC. As protein: CASSFGGLRYEQYF. Full variable domain (remainder filled in from reference TRBV11-3 and TRBJ2-7): EAGVVQSPRYKIIEKKQPVAFWCNPISGHNTLYWYLQNLGQGPELLIRYENEEAVDDSQLPKDRFSAERLKGVDSTLKIQPAELGDSAVYLCASSFGGLRYEQYFGPGTRLTVT.